Here is one T cell receptor beta chain with its context. The target antigen is unknown. CDR1 and CDR2 from the germline V gene are DFQATT and SNEGSKA (reference sequence). Trimming took off 0 bases at V and 5 bases at J, with 11 bases between the two ends. This CDR3 comprises 14 residues. This entry is derived from a study of post-analysis software for immune sequencing data. Study-wide points: Patients had higher frequencies than controls of about five TRBV segments, including TRBV5-6, TRBV5-1 and TRBV20-1.

The TCR beta cDNA libraries contained unique molecular identifiers. From the PCR reads, TCRdb called clonotypes with MiXCR, one entry per CDR3 protein. The sample lists about 820,000 distinct CDR3 sequences, approximately 53% occurring once. This sequence joins TRBV20-1 and TRBJ1-5, with D perhaps matching TRBD1 (5 bases). The sequence was obtained from a girl aged 5-17 years with multiple sclerosis. Specimen: blood. CDR3 protein: CSAREGRNYQPQHF. CDR3 sequence (DNA): TGCAGTGCTAGAGAGGGGCGTAATTATCAGCCCCAGCATTTT.